The entry below describes one T cell receptor (beta chain). Its antigen is not known. V was pared by 0 bases and J by 9 bases, with 15 bases between. Germline V gene data show CDR1 as GTSNPN and CDR2 as SVGIG (reference sequence). This CDR3 contains 14 residues. The data belong to a study of T-cell reconstitution after alpha-beta-depleted transplantation in children. Study conclusions and caveats: From newly produced T cells came most of the T-cell counts and diversity one year after transplant.

The authors prepared the TCRbeta library with unique molecular identifiers. MiXCR, run by TCRdb on the PCR reads, gives a single entry per CDR3 protein. The table records about 190,000 distinct CDR3 sequences, over 8.5% of them present only once. This chain joins TRBV30 and TRBJ2-1; a weak D match, TRBD2 (6 bases). The sample in question was PBMCs, obtained before TCRalphabeta/CD19-depleted stem cell transplant. The sequence was obtained from a boy aged 2 to 9 with acute myeloid leukemia, due to receive a stem cell transplant. The CDR3 bases are TGTGCCTGGAGTGTACGTCTAGCGAGCAGTGAGCAGTTCTTC. It codes for CAWSVRLASSEQFF. The complete variable domain, with remaining parts taken from reference TRBV30 and TRBJ2-1, reads SQTIHQWPATLVQPVGSPLSLECTVEGTSNPNLYWYRQAAGRGLQLLFYSVGIGQISSEVPQNLSASRPQDRQFILSSKKLLLSDSGFYLCAWSVRLASSEQFFGPGTRLTVL.